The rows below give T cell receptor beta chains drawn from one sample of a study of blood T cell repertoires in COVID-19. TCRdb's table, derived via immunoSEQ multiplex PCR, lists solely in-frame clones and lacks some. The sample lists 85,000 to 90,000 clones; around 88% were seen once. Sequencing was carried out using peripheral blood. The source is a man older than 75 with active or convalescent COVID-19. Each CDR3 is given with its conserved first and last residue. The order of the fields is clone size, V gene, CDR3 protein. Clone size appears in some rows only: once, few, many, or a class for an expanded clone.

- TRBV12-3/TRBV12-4 CASSLNQVNTIYF
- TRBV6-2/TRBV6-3 CATSERGNTIYF
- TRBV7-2 CASSTTGGPGNQPQHF
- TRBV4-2 CASSQDYSYSYEQYF
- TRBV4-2 CASSQDLTSGSYEQYF
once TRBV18 CASSLRTGSEETQYF
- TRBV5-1 CASRGQETEAFF
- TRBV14 CASSQGQGWISPLHF
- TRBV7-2 CASSSPAGTGNTIYF
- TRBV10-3 CAITASGNTEAFF
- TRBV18 CAAGVGSYNEQFF
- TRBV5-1 CASSLIAGGPSTDTQYF
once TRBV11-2 CASSVSGRGEQFF
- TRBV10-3 CAGGSGAAGPDTQYF
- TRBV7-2 CASSFKPMDKYSGNTIYF
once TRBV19 CASSGGDKVYGYTF
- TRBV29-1 CSVDQGAWETQYF
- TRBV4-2 CASSQALGSVSYEQYF
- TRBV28 CASSKAAGVYNEQFF
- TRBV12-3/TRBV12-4 CASSSSGEQYF
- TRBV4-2 CASTQGGASNTEAFF
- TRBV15 CATSRDPGTSPYNEQFF
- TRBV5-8 CASSPAFEQFF
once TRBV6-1 CASSEWGELYNEQFF
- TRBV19 CASSISGGGYNEQFF